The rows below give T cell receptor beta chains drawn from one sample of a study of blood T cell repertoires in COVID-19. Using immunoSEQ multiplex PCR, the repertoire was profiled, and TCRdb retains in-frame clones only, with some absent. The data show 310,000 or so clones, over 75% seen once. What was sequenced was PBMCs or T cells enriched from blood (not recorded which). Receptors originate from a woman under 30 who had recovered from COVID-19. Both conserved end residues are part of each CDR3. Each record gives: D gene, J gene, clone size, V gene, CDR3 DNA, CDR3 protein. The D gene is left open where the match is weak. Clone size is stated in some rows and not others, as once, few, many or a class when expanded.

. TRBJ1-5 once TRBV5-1 TGCGCCAGCAGCTTAAGTGGAGGGAATCAGCCCCAGCATTTT CASSLSGGNQPQHF
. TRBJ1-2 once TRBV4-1 TGCGCCAGCAGCCAAGAAATCAGGGCCTATGGCTACACCTTC CASSQEIRAYGYTF
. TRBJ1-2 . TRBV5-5 TGTGCCAGCAGCCTTGGGGCCGGGCAGGGGAACTATGGCTACACCTTC CASSLGAGQGNYGYTF
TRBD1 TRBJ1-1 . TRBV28 TGTGCCAGCAGTTTACATGGGACAGTGAACACTGAAGCTTTCTTT CASSLHGTVNTEAFF
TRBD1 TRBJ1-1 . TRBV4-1 TGCGCCAGCAGCCGGACAGGGGGTTACACTGAAGCTTTCTTT CASSRTGGYTEAFF
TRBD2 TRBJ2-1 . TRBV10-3 TGTGCCACCGGACTAGCGGAAAATGAGCAGTTCTTC CATGLAENEQFF
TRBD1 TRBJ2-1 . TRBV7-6 TGTGCCAGCAGCTTAGATAAATGGACAGGTTACAATGAGCAGTTCTTC CASSLDKWTGYNEQFF
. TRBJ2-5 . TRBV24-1 TGTGCCACCAGTGATTCACAGGGTGAAGAAGAGACCCAGTACTTC CATSDSQGEEETQYF
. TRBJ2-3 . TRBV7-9 TGTGCCAGCAGCAAAGGAGGAGATACGCAGTATTTT CASSKGGDTQYF
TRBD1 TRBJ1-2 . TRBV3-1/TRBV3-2 TGTGCCAGCAGCCTTGGACAGGGACACTATGGCTACACCTTC CASSLGQGHYGYTF
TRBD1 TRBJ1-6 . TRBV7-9 TGTGCCAGCAGCCGACAGGGAAGGCCCCTCCACTTT CASSRQGRPLHF
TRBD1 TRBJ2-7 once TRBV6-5 TGTGCCAGCTCCGGGACAGGGTCACCCGAGCAGTACTTC CASSGTGSPEQYF
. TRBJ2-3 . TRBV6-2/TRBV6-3 TGTGCCAGCAGTACGGATTCAGGCGCAGATACGCAGTATTTT CASSTDSGADTQYF
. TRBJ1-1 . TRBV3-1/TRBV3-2 TGTGCCAGCAGCCAAGATGAGGAGACCGAAGCTTTCTTT CASSQDEETEAFF
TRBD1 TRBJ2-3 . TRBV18 TGTGCCAGCTCACACCGGGACAGGGGCACAGATACGCAGTATTTT CASSHRDRGTDTQYF
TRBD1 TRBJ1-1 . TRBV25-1 TGTGCCAGCAGTGGGCAGGGGGCCATATATTCAACTGAAGCTTTCTTT CASSGQGAIYSTEAFF
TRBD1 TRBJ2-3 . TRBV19 TGTGCCAGTTCTACAGGGGGGTCTCCAGATACGCAGTATTTT CASSTGGSPDTQYF
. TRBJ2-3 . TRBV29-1 TGCAGCGTTGAAGGGGTCCGACTCTTGGGCACAGATACGCAGTATTTT CSVEGVRLLGTDTQYF
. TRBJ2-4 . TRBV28 TGTGCCAGCAGCCCACCGGACGGGAGCAAAAACATTCAGTACTTC CASSPPDGSKNIQYF
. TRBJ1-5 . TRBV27 TGTGCCAGCAGTTCGACAGCTCAGGGGAGCAATCAGCCCCAGCATTTT CASSSTAQGSNQPQHF
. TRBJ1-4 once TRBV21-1 TGTGCCAGCAGCAAAGCGCTGGGCAGCCTGGCAACTAATGAAAAACTGTTTTTT CASSKALGSLATNEKLFF
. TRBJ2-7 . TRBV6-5 TGTGCCAGCAGCCGCGGAGGAGGGTCCTACGAGCAGTACTTC CASSRGGGSYEQYF
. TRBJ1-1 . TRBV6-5 TGTGCCAGCAGTTACTCAGGCCGGGCGGGCACTGAAGCTTTCTTT CASSYSGRAGTEAFF
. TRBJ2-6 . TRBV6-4 TGTGCCAGCAGCCTCGACTGGGGCGCCAACGTCCTGACTTTC CASSLDWGANVLTF
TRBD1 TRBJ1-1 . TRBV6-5 TGTGCCAGCAGCCGGGACAGGGGGAACACTGAAGCTTTCTTT CASSRDRGNTEAFF
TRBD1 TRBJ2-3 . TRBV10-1 TGCGCCAGCAGTGGAAGAGGGGGCCCAGATACGCAGTATTTT CASSGRGGPDTQYF
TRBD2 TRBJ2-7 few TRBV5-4 TGTGCCAGCAGCCGTGGACTAGAGGGGTACGAGCAGTACTTC CASSRGLEGYEQYF
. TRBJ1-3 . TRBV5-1 TGCGCCAGCAGCTTGAGTTTGGGAGTCTCTGGAAACACCATATATTTT CASSLSLGVSGNTIYF
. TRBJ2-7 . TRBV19 TGTGCCAGTAGTATAGGACAGAGCTACGAGCAGTACTTC CASSIGQSYEQYF
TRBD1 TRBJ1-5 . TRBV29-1 TGCAGCGTTGCAATGCAGGGGGACAATCAGCCCCAGCATTTT CSVAMQGDNQPQHF
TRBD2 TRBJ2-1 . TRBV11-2 TGTGCCAGCAGCACCTCTCCGGGACTAGCTGGGAGTGAGCAGTTCTTC CASSTSPGLAGSEQFF
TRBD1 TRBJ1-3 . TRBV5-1 TGCGCCAGCAGCTCGACACAGGGGGCCAGCTCTGGAAACACCATATATTTT CASSSTQGASSGNTIYF
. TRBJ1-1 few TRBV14 TGTGCCAGCAGCGTACAGGAGAACACTGAAGCTTTCTTT CASSVQENTEAFF